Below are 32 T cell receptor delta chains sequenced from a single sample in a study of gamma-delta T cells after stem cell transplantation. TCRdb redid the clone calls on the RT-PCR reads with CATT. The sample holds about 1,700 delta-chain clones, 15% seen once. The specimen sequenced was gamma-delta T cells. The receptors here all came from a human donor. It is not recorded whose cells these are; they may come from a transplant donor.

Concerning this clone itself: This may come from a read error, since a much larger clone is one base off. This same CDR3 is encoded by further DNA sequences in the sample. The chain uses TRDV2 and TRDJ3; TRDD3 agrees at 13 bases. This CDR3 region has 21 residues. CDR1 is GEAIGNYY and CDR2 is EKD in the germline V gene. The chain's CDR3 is CACDPLLGDTPHPWDTRQMFF. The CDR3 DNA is TGTGCATGTGACCCACTACTGGGGGATACGCCTCACCCTTGGGACACCCGACAGATGTTTTTC.

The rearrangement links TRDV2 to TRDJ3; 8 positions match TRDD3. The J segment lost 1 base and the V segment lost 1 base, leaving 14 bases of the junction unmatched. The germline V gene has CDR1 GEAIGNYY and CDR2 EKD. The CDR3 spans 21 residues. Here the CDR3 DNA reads TGTGCCTGTGACACAGTGCCGAGTTCTGGGGGACCTTCCTGGGACACCCGACAGATGTTTTTC. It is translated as CACDTVPSSGGPSWDTRQMFF.

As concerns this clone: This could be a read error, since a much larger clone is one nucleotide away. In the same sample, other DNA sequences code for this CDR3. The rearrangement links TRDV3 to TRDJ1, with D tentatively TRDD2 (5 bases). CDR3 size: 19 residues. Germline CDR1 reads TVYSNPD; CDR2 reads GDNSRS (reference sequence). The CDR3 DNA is TGCGCCTTCGCTGGCCTCTGCCGATGTGGGCCACTTTGGACCGATAAACTCATCTTT. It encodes CAFAGLCRCGPLWTDKLIF.

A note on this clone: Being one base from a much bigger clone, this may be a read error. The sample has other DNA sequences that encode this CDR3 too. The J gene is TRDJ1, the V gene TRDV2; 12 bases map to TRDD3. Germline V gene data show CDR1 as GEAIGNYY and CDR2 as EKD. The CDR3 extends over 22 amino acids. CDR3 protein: CACDTGVWAYPPWGIRPDKLIF. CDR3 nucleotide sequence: TGTGCCTGTGACACCGGGGTCTGGGCCTATCCCCCCTGGGGGATACGGCCCGATAAGCTCATCTTT.

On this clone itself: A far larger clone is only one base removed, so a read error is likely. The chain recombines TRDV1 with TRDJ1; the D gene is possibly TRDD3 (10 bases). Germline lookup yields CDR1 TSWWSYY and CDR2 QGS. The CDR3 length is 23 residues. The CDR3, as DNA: TGTGCTCTTGGGGAACTCCCCCCTTCCTACGTACTGGGGGATGGTAAACACACCGGTAAACTCATCTTT. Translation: CALGELPPSYVLGDGKHTGKLIF.

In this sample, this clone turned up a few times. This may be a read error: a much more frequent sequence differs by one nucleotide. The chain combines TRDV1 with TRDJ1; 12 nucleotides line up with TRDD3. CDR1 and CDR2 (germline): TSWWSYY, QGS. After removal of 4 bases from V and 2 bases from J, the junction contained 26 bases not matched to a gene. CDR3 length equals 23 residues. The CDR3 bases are TGTGCTCTTGGGGGAAGCATGTCTTGCTCGGCGTTATTACTGGGGGATACAACCGATAAACTCATCTTT. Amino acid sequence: CALGGSMSCSALLLGDTTDKLIF.

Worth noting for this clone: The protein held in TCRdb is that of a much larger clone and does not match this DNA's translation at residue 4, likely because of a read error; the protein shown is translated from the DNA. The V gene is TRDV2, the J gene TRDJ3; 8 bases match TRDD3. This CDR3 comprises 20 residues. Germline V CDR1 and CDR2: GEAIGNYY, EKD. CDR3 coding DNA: TGTGCCTGTGGCACCGTATCGGGGATACACAGCTCCTGGGACACCCGACAGATGTTTTTC. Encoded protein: CACGTVSGIHSSWDTRQMFF.

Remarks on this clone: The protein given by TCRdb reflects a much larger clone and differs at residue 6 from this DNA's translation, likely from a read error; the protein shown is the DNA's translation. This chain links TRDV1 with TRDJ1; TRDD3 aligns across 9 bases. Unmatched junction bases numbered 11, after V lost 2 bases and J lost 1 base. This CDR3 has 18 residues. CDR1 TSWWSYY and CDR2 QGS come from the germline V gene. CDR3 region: CALGECVRGIPFTDKLIF. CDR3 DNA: TGTGCTCTTGGGGAATGTGTGCGGGGGATACCCTTCACCGATAAACTCATCTTT.

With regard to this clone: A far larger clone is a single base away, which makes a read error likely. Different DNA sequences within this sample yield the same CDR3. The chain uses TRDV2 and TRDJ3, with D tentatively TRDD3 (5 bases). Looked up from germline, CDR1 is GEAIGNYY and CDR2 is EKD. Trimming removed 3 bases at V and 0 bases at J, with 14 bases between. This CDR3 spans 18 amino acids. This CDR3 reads CACDSATGTSWDTRQMFF. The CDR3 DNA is TGTGCCTGTGACTCGGCTACTGGCACCTCCTGGGACACCCGACAGATGTTTTTC.

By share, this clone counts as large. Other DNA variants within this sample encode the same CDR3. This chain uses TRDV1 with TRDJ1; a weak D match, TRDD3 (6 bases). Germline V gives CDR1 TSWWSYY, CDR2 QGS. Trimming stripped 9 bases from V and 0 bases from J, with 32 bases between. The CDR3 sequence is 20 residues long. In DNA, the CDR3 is TGTGCTCTGACTTCCCCCGGCGTTACTGGGTTACTTCTGTACACCGATAAACTCATCTTT. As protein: CALTSPGVTGLLLYTDKLIF.

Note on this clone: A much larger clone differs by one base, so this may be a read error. DNA for the CDR3: TGTGCCTGTGGCAACAGTACTGGGGGATACGCGAGCTCCTGGGACACCCGACAGATGTTTTTC. This translates into CACGNSTGGYASSWDTRQMFF. The chain recombines TRDV2 with TRDJ3, with 13 positions matching TRDD3. Germline V CDR1 and CDR2: GEAIGNYY, EKD. The CDR3 is 21 residues long. V lost 5 bases and J lost 0; bases outside the gene matches: 12.

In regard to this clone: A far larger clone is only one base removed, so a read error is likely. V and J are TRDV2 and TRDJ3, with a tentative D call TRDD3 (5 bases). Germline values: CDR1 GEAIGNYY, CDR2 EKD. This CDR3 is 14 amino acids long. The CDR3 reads CACDPLWDTRQTFF. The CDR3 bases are TGTGCCTGTGACCCCCTCTGGGACACCCGACAGACGTTTTTC.

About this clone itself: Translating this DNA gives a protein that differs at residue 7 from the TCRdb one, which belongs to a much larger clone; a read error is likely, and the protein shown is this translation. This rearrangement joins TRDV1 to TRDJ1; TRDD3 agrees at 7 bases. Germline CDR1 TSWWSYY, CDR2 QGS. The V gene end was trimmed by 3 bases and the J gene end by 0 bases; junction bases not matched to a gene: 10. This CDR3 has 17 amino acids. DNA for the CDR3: TGTGCTCTTGGGGAGTTTCCTGGGGGCCTCTACACCGATAAACTCATCTTT. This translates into CALGEFPGGLYTDKLIF.

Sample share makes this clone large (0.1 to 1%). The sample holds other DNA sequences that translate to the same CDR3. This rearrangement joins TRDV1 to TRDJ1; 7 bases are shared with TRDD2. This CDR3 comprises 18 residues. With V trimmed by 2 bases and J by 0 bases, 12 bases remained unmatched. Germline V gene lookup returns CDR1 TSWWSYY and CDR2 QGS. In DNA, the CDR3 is TGTGCTCTTGGGGAATTTTCCTACGGTGTCGCCGACACCGATAAACTCATCTTT. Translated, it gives CALGEFSYGVADTDKLIF.

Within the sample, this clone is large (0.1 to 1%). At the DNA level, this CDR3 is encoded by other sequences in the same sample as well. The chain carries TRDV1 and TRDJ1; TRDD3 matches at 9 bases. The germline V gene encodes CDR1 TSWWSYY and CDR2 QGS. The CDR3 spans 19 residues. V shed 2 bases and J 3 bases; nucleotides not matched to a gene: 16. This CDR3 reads CALGEKYPWGMFYPDKLIF. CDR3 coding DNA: TGTGCTCTTGGGGAAAAGTATCCCTGGGGGATGTTCTACCCCGATAAACTCATCTTT.

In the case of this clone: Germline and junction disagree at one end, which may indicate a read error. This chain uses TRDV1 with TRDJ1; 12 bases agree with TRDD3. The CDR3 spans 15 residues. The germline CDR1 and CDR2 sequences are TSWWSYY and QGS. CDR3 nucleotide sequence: TGCTCGGCGTTATTACTGGGGGATACAACCGATAAACTCATCTTT. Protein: CSALLLGDTTDKLIF.

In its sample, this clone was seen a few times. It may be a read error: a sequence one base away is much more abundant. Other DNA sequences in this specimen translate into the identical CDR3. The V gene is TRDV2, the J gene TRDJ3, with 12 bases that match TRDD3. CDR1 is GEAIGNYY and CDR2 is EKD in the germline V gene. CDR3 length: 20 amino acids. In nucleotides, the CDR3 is TGTGCCTGTGACACCGTACTGGGGGATACCTTCTCCTGGGACACCCGCCAGATGTTTTTC. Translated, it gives CACDTVLGDTFSWDTRQMFF.

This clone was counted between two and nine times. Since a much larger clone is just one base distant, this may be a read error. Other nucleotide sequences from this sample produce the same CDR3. The CDR3 is CALGEAPFPERYWGSFLTAQLFF. The CDR3 DNA reads as TGTGCTCTTGGGGAAGCCCCTTTCCCGGAAAGGTACTGGGGGTCCTTTTTGACTGCACAACTCTTCTTT. The chain combines TRDV1 with TRDJ2; 8 bases line up with TRDD3. The CDR3 runs to 23 residues. The germline CDR1 and CDR2 sequences are TSWWSYY and QGS.

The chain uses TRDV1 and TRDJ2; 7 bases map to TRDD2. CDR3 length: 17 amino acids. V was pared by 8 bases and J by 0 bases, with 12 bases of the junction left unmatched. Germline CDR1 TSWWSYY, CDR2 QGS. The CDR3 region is CALSEGLPVPLTAQLFF. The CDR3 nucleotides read TGTGCTCTTTCAGAGGGCCTTCCTGTGCCTTTGACAGCACAACTCTTCTTT.

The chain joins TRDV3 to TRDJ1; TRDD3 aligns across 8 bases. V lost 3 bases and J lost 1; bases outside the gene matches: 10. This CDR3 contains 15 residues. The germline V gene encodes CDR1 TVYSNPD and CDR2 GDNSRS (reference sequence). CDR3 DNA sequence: TGTGCCTTCCAGGCGGGGGATAAGGTCACCGATAAACTCATCTTT. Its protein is CAFQAGDKVTDKLIF.

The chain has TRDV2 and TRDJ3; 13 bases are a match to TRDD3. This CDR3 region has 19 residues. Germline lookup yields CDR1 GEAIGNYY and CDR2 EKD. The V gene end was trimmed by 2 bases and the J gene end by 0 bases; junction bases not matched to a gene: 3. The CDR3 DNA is TGTGCCTGTGACATACTGGGGGATACGAGCTCCTGGGACACCCGACAGATGTTTTTC. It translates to CACDILGDTSSWDTRQMFF.

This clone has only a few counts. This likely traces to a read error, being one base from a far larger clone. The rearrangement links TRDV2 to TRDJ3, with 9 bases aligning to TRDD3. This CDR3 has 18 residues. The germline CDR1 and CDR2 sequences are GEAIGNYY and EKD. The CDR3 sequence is CARESVLGDAWDTRQMFF. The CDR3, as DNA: TGTGCCCGTGAATCCGTACTGGGGGACGCCTGGGACACCCGACAGATGTTTTTC.

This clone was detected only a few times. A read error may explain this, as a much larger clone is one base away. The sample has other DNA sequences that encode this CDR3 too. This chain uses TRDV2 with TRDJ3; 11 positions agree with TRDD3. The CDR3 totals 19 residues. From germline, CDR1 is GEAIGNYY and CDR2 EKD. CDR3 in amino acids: CACDTLGDTSSWDTRQMFF. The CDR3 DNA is TGTGCCTGCGACACCTTGGGGGATACGAGCTCCTGGGACACCCGACAGATGTTTTTC.

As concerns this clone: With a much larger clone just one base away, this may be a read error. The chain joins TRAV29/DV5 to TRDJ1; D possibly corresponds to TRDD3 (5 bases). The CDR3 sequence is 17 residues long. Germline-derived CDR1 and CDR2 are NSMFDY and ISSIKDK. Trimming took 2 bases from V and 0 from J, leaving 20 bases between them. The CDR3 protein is CAARGVPSDPYTDKLIF. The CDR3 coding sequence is TGTGCAGCAAGGGGGGTACCCTCCGATCCGTACACCGATAAACTCATCTTT.

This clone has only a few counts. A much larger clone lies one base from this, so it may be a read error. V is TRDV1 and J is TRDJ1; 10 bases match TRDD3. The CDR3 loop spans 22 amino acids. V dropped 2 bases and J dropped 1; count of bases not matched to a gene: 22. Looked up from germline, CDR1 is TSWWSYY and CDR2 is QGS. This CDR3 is CALGELLCDWGMFRVRTDKLIF. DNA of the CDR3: TGTGCTCTTGGGGAATTGTTATGCGACTGGGGGATGTTCAGGGTCCGCACCGATAAACTCATCTTT.

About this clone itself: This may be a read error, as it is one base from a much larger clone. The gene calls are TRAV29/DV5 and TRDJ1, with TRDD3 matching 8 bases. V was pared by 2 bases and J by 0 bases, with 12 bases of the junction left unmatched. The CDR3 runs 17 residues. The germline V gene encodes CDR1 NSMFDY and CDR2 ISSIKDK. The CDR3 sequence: CAARGIPPDPYTDKLIF. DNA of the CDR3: TGTGCAGCAAGGGGGATACCCCCCGATCCGTACACCGATAAACTCATCTTT.

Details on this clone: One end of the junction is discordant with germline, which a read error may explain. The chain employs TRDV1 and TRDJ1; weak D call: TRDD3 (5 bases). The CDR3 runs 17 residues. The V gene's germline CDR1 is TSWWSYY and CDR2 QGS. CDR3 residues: CAIGEPRYPLVRGGLIF. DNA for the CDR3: TGTGCTATTGGGGAGCCCCGATATCCCCTAGTCAGGGGTGGACTCATCTTT.

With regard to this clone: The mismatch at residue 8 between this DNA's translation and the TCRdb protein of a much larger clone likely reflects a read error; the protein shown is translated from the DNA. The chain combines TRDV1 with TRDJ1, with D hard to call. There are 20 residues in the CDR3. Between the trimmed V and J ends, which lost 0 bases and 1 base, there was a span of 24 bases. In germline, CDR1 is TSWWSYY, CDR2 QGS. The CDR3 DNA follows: TGTGCTCTTGGGGAACTCGCCTGTCTATATGACTTACGTAGCACCGATAAACTCATCTTT. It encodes CALGELACLYDLRSTDKLIF.

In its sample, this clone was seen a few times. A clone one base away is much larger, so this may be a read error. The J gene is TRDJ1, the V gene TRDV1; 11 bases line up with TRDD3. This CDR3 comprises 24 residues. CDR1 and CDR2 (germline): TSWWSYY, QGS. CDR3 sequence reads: CALGEGVPALFWGIRWPFADKPIF. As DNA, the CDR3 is TGTGCTCTTGGGGAAGGGGTCCCGGCTTTATTTTGGGGGATACGCTGGCCGTTCGCCGATAAACCCATCTTT.

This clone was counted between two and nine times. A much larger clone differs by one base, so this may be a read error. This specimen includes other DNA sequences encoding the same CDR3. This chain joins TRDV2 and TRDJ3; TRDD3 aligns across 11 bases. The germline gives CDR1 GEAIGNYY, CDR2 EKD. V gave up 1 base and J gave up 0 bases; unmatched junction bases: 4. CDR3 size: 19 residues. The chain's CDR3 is CACDTTGGYSSWDTRQMFF. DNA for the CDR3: TGTGCCTGTGACACAACTGGGGGATATAGCTCCTGGGACACCCGACAGATGTTTTTC.

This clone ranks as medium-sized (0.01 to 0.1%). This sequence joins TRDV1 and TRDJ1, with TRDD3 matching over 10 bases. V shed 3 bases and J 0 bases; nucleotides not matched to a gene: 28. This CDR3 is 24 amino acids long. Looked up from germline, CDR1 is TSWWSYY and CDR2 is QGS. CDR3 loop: CALGEPLQTGGWGASGSHTDKLIF. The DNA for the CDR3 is TGTGCTCTTGGGGAGCCACTACAAACTGGGGGATGGGGGGCGTCCGGGTCCCACACCGATAAACTCATCTTT.

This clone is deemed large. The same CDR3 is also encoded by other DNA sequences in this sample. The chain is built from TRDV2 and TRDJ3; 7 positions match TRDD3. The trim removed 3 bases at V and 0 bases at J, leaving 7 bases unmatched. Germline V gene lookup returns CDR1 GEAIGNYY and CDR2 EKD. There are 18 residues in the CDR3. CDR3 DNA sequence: TGTGCCTGTGACCCCCTGGGGGTCCCCTCCTGGGACACCCGACAGATGTTTTTC. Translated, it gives CACDPLGVPSWDTRQMFF.